One and the same sample provided the 23 T cell receptor beta chains below, sequenced in a study of untreated major depressive disorder. Study-level findings and limits: Depressed patients' CD4+ T cells carried increased TRBV05-01 (Vbeta 5.1) usage versus control CD4+ T cells.

No antigens are known for them. TCRdb's copy holds only in-frame clones and misses some; the assay was immunoSEQ multiplex PCR. The table lists under 25,000 clones, roughly 90% of them singletons. The sample was CD4+ T cells from PBMCs. These receptors originate from a woman aged 40 to 50 with major depressive disorder.

V gene TRBV10-3 combines with J gene TRBJ1-3; TRBD1 might be the D (6 bases). The V end was cut by 5 bases, the J end by 0 bases, with 20 bases between. The CDR3 runs 18 residues. Germline CDR1 reads ENHRY; CDR2 reads SYGVKD. In DNA form, the CDR3 reads TGTGCCATCAGTTTTGGACAGACCCGGACAATCTCTGGAAACACCATATATTTT. It codes for CAISFGQTRTISGNTIYF.

This sequence joins TRBV7-3 and TRBJ1-1; 7 bases are shared with TRBD1. The CDR3 is 19 residues long. From germline, CDR1 is SGHTA and CDR2 FQGTGA. V lost 2 bases to trimming and J lost 0 bases; unmatched junction nucleotides: 15. The CDR3 is CASSLFVRTRGAMNTEAFF. The CDR3 DNA follows: TGTGCCAGCAGCTTATTTGTTCGGACCAGGGGGGCCATGAACACTGAAGCTTTCTTT. Full variable domain (missing parts from reference TRBV7-3 and TRBJ1-1): GAGVSQTPSNKVTEKGKYVELRCDPISGHTALYWYRQSLGQGPEFLIYFQGTGAADDSGLPNDRFFAVRPEGSVSTLKIQRTERGDSAVYLCASSLFVRTRGAMNTEAFFGQGTRLTVV.

This clone has a single count. J is TRBJ1-4 and V is TRBV30; D possibly corresponds to TRBD1 (6 bases). Trimming removed 2 bases at V and 8 bases at J, with 18 bases between. Looked up from germline, CDR1 is GTSNPN and CDR2 is SVGIG (reference sequence). This CDR3 is 15 amino acids long. DNA for the CDR3: TGTGCCTGGAGTTGGGCCGCAGGGGTCAGGGAAAAACTGTTTTTT. Translated: CAWSWAAGVREKLFF.

V and J are TRBV7-2 and TRBJ2-1; 7 nucleotides agree with TRBD2. In germline, CDR1 is SGHTA, CDR2 FQGNSA. Unmatched junction bases numbered 5, after V lost 2 bases and J lost 4 bases. This CDR3 spans 15 amino acids. The CDR3 reads CASSLMTSSYNEQFF. CDR3 nucleotides: TGTGCCAGCAGCTTAATGACTAGCAGTTACAATGAGCAGTTCTTC. Full variable domain (rest looked up from reference TRBV7-2 and TRBJ2-1): GAGVSQSPSNKVTEKGKDVELRCDPISGHTALYWYRQSLGQGLEFLIYFQGNSAPDKSGLPSDRFSAERTGGSVSTLTIQRTQQEDSAVYLCASSLMTSSYNEQFFGPGTRLTVL.

The V gene is TRBV12-5, the J gene TRBJ2-1; 7 bases align to TRBD2. After removal of 2 bases from V and 4 bases from J, the junction contained 11 bases not matched to a gene. The germline gives CDR1 LGHNT, CDR2 FRNRAP. The CDR3 sequence is 17 residues long. DNA for the CDR3: TGTGCTAGTGGTTTGCCCGTTCGCGGGGGTAATTACAATGAGCAGTTCTTC. Protein: CASGLPVRGGNYNEQFF.

V and J are TRBV6-6 and TRBJ1-4; 9 nucleotides align to TRBD1. The V gene's germline CDR1 is MNHNY and CDR2 SVGAGI (reference sequence). The CDR3 is made up of 14 amino acids. V trimming: 6 bases; J trimming: 5 bases; junction bases outside the gene matches: 4. The CDR3 protein is CASSIDRGNEKLFF. CDR3 nucleotides: TGTGCCAGCAGCATAGACAGGGGGAATGAAAAACTGTTTTTT.

The chain joins TRBV30 to TRBJ2-2; no clear D gene. CDR1 is GTSNPN and CDR2 is SVGIG in the germline V gene (reference sequence). This CDR3 spans 12 amino acids. V lost 4 bases and J 5 bases, leaving 8 bases between the germline ends. The CDR3 sequence is CAWTESTGELFF. In nucleotides, the CDR3 is TGTGCCTGGACAGAATCGACCGGGGAGCTGTTTTTT.

This rearrangement joins TRBV6-6 to TRBJ2-7, with 11 bases identical to TRBD2. This CDR3 contains 14 residues. Germline assignment: CDR1 MNHNY and CDR2 SVGAGI (reference sequence). Trimming took 5 bases from V and 3 from J; bases not matched to a gene: 3. The CDR3 region has the DNA TGTGCCAGCAGTCCTGGGACTAGCGGCTACGAGCAGTACTTC. This encodes CASSPGTSGYEQYF.

The V call is TRBV4-2, the J call TRBJ2-1, with D uncertain. V lost 0 bases and J lost 8, with 14 bases in between. Germline CDR1 is LGHNA and CDR2 is YNFKEQ. The CDR3 has 15 amino acids. CDR3 bases: TGTGCCAGCAGCCAAGATTCCGCTAGGCGCGATGAGCAGTTCTTC. Its protein is CASSQDSARRDEQFF.

The chain recombines TRBV7-2 with TRBJ2-5, with TRBD2 matching over 9 bases. V lost 4 bases, J lost 5 bases, and 14 bases stayed unmatched. The CDR3 has 17 amino acids. Germline-derived CDR1 and CDR2 are SGHTA and FQGNSA. The CDR3 is CASSSYGAGGGRETQYF. CDR3 in DNA: TGTGCCAGCAGCTCTTACGGTGCGGGAGGGGGTCGGGAGACCCAGTACTTC.

The chain links TRBV7-9 to TRBJ1-5; tentative D call: TRBD1 (6 bases). Germline lookup yields CDR1 SEHNR and CDR2 FQNEAQ (reference sequence). The CDR3 consists of 17 residues. Trimming cost V 2 bases and J 4 bases, with 18 bases left between them. CDR3 loop: CASSLFIGGGNNQPQHF. The CDR3 bases are TGTGCCAGCAGCTTATTTATAGGGGGAGGAAATAATCAGCCCCAGCATTTT.

The chain uses TRBV15 and TRBJ2-6, with 8 bases that match TRBD1. The CDR3 runs 16 residues. V dropped 6 bases and J dropped 0; count of bases not matched to a gene: 4. Per the germline V gene, CDR1 is LNHNV and CDR2 is YYDKDF (reference sequence). CDR3 protein: CATRTGAFSGANVLTF. CDR3 sequence (DNA): TGTGCCACCAGGACAGGGGCCTTCTCTGGGGCCAACGTCCTGACTTTC. Full variable domain (rest looked up from reference TRBV15 and TRBJ2-6): DAMVIQNPRYQVTQFGKPVTLSCSQTLNHNVMYWYQQKSSQAPKLLFHYYDKDFNNEADTPDNFQSRRPNTSFCFLDIRSPGLGDTAMYLCATRTGAFSGANVLTFGAGSRLTVL.

The CDR3 here is CASSSQGNTEAFF. The DNA for the CDR3 is TGTGCCAGCAGCTCCCAGGGAAACACTGAAGCTTTCTTT. The rearrangement links TRBV11-3 to TRBJ1-1; tentatively, D is TRBD1 (5 bases). V was pared by 4 bases and J by 2 bases, with 8 bases between. In germline, CDR1 is SGHNT, CDR2 YENEEA. The length of the CDR3 is 13 residues.

In this sample, this clone turned up a few times. The chain has TRBV10-3 and TRBJ1-1; 7 bases align to TRBD1. CDR1 ENHRY and CDR2 SYGVKD come from the germline V gene. V trimming: 3 bases; J trimming: 0 bases; junction bases outside the gene matches: 10. The CDR3 has 17 amino acids. In nucleotides, the CDR3 is TGTGCCATCAGTGAAAGACAGGGTGAGGCGGTGAACACTGAAGCTTTCTTT. This translates into CAISERQGEAVNTEAFF.

The rearrangement uses TRBV7-9 and TRBJ1-4, with TRBD1 identical over 10 bases. Germline V gives CDR1 SEHNR, CDR2 FQNEAQ (reference sequence). Trimming removed 1 base from V and 7 bases from J; junction bases left unmatched: 6. CDR3 length: 16 amino acids. CDR3 sequence: CASSLGRTGGLEKLFF. CDR3 in DNA: TGTGCCAGCAGCTTAGGAAGGACAGGGGGGCTTGAAAAACTGTTTTTT.

V and J are TRBV6-6 and TRBJ1-1; no clear D. Germline V lookup: CDR1 MNHNY, CDR2 SVGAGI (reference sequence). There are 13 residues in the CDR3. Trimming pared 4 bases from V and 5 bases from J, leaving 11 bases between. CDR3 sequence (DNA): TGTGCCAGCAGTTCTGTCGGGTATACTGAAGCTTTCTTT. Residues: CASSSVGYTEAFF.

This chain links TRBV5-1 with TRBJ2-3, with 11 bases aligning to TRBD2. The CDR3 contains 16 residues. Per the germline V gene, CDR1 is SGHRS and CDR2 is YFSETQ. J was trimmed by 0 bases and V by 4 bases; bases with no gene match: 4. The CDR3 protein is CASSTTSGGSTDTQYF. CDR3 in DNA: TGCGCCAGCAGCACCACTAGCGGGGGAAGCACAGATACGCAGTATTTT.

The chain uses TRBV4-2 and TRBJ1-3; D is unresolved. V was trimmed by 3 bases and J by 4 bases, leaving 16 bases between them. The CDR3 extends over 16 amino acids. Looked up from germline, CDR1 is LGHNA and CDR2 is YNFKEQ. CDR3 nucleotides: TGTGCCAGCAGCCAGAGGCCCTCTCAAGTGGGAAACACCATATATTTT. This translates into CASSQRPSQVGNTIYF.

This sequence joins TRBV7-9 and TRBJ1-3; no clear D. CDR1 is SEHNR, CDR2 FQNEAQ, per germline (reference sequence). V lost 2 bases and J 0 bases, leaving 8 bases between the germline ends. The CDR3 has 15 amino acids. CDR3 DNA sequence: TGTGCCAGCAGCTTATTTGCAAGCTCTGGAAACACCATATATTTT. Amino acid sequence: CASSLFASSGNTIYF.

This clone appeared once. The chain is built from TRBV7-3 and TRBJ2-6, with no clear D. Germline-derived CDR1 and CDR2 are SGHTA and FQGTGA. V was cut by 1 base and J by 4 bases, with 8 bases left in between. This CDR3 comprises 15 residues. CDR3: CASSLSGSGANVLTF. The CDR3 coding sequence is TGTGCCAGCAGCTTAAGTGGGTCCGGGGCCAACGTCCTGACTTTC.

V is TRBV6-6 and J is TRBJ2-7; D gene uncertain. CDR3 length: 12 amino acids. V lost 6 bases, J lost 2 bases, and 8 bases lay in between. CDR1 and CDR2 (germline): MNHNY, SVGAGI (reference sequence). For the CDR3, the DNA is TGTGCCAGCAGCGCCCTCGCCTACGAGCAGTACTTC. Translated, it gives CASSALAYEQYF.

V is TRBV5-1 and J is TRBJ1-6, with 7 bases lining up with TRBD1. The germline CDR1 and CDR2 sequences are SGHRS and YFSETQ. This CDR3 spans 14 amino acids. The V and J ends lost 1 base and 10 bases, in that order; junction bases with no gene match: 5. This chain's CDR3 is CASSLTGDVSPLHF. The CDR3 DNA reads as TGCGCCAGCAGCTTGACAGGGGACGTCTCACCCCTCCACTTT.

The chain joins TRBV30 to TRBJ1-2; the D gene is possibly TRBD1 (5 bases). This CDR3 is built from 13 residues. V was trimmed by 4 bases and J by 0 bases, leaving 9 bases between them. Germline V gene data show CDR1 as GTSNPN and CDR2 as SVGIG (reference sequence). The CDR3 sequence: CAWTGKSNYGYTF. CDR3 coding DNA: TGTGCCTGGACAGGGAAATCTAACTATGGCTACACCTTC. The full variable domain, rest sourced from reference TRBV30 and TRBJ1-2, is SQTIHQWPATLVQPVGSPLSLECTVEGTSNPNLYWYRQAAGRGLQLLFYSVGIGQISSEVPQNLSASRPQDRQFILSSKKLLLSDSGFYLCAWTGKSNYGYTFGSGTRLTVV.